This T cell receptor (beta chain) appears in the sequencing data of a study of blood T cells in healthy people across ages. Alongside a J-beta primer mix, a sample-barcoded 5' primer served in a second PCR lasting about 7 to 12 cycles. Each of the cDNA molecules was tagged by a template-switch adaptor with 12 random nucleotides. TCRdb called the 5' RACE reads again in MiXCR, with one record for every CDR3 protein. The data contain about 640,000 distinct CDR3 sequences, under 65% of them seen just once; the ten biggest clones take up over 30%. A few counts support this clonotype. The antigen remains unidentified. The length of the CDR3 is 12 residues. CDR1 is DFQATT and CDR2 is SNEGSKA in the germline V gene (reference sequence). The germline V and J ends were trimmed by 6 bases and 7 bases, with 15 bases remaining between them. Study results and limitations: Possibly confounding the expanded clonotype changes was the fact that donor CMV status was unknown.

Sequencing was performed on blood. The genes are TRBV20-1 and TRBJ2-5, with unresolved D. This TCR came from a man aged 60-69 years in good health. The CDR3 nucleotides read TGCAGTGCCCCCGGCGGAGAGTGGACCCAGTACTTC. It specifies CSAPGGEWTQYF.